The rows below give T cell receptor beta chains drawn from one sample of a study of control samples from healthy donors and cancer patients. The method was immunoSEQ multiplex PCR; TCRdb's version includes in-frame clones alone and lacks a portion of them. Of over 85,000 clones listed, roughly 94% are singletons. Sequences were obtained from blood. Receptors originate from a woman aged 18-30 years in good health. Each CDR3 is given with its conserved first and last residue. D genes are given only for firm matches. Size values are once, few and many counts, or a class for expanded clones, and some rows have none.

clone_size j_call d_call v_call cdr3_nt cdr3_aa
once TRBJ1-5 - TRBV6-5 TGTGCCAGCGACAGCAATCAGCCCCAGCATTTT CASDSNQPQHF
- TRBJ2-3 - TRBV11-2 TGTGCCAGCAGCTTAGAGGGGGGGCACGCGACAGATACGCAGTATTTT CASSLEGGHATDTQYF
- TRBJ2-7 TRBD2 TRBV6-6 TGTGCCAGCAGTCGCGCCTCTCCGGGCGGGGGGGCTTCCTACGAGCAGTACTTC CASSRASPGGGASYEQYF
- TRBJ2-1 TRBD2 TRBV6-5 TGTGCCAGCAGCGATAGACTAGCGGGCTACAATGAGCAGTTCTTC CASSDRLAGYNEQFF
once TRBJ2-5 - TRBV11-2 TGTGCCAGCAGGATCTGGGGGGTGAAAGAGACCCAGTACTTC CASRIWGVKETQYF
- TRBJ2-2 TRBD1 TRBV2 TGTGCCAGCAGTAGGGACAGCCGGTCCACCGGGGAGCTGTTTTTT CASSRDSRSTGELFF
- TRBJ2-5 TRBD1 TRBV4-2 TGTGCCAGCAGCCTCCCTCCCGACAGGGGCGAAGAGACCCAGTACTTC CASSLPPDRGEETQYF
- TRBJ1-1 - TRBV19 TGTGCCAGTAGTATACAAGGGGTATTTCACACTGAAGCTTTCTTT CASSIQGVFHTEAFF
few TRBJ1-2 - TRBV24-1 TGTGCCACCAGTGATTTGGGCAGGCCCGCGGATGGCTACACCTTC CATSDLGRPADGYTF
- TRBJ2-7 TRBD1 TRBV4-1 TGCGCCAGCAGCCAAGATAGTGGGACAGGTTTCTCCTACGAGCAGTACTTC CASSQDSGTGFSYEQYF
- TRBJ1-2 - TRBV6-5 TGTGCCAGCACGGTGCAGGGTGGTGGCTACACCTTC CASTVQGGGYTF
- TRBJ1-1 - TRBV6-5 TGTGCCAGCAGTATTACAGAGGGGAGAAGGACTGAAGCTTTCTTT CASSITEGRRTEAFF
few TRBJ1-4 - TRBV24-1 TGTGCCACCAGTGATACGGGTCGGAATGAAAAACTGTTTTTT CATSDTGRNEKLFF
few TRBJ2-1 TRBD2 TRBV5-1 TGCGCCAGCAGCATGCTAACTAGCGGGCAGGGAGATGAGCAGTTCTTC CASSMLTSGQGDEQFF
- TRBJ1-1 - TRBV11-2 TGTGCCAGCAGCCCCTTTACCCCACCTTCAGCTTTCTTT CASSPFTPPSAFF
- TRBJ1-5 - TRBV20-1 TGCAGTGCTAGTGACCCTAGGACAGCTCTCCTGGGGAATCAGCCCCAGCATTTT CSASDPRTALLGNQPQHF
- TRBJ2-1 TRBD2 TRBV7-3 TGTGCCAGCAGCCCATCTAGCGGAATTATCAATGAGCAGTTCTTC CASSPSSGIINEQFF
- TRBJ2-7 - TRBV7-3 TGTGCCAGCAGCTTGACGGATTCCTACGAGCAGTACTTC CASSLTDSYEQYF
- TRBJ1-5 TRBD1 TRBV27 TGTGCCAGCAGTACAAACAGGGGGCTTGGCAATCAGCCCCAGCATTTT CASSTNRGLGNQPQHF
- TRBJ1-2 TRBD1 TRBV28 TGTGCCAGCAGTTTTCGCACAGGGGGCGATGGCTACACCTTC CASSFRTGGDGYTF
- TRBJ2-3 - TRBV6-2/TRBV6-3 TGTGCCAGCAGTTACGGGACCACAGATACGCAGTATTTT CASSYGTTDTQYF
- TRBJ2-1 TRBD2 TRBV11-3 TGTGCCAGCAGCTTTAGCGGGGGAGTTGGGGAGCAGTTCTTC CASSFSGGVGEQFF
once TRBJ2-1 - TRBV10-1 TGCGCCAGCAGTGAGTCCTTAAAAAGCTCCTACAATGAGCAGTTCTTC CASSESLKSSYNEQFF
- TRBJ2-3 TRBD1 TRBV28 TGTGCCAGCAGTTCCCTACAGGGGAACCGAGATACGCAGTATTTT CASSSLQGNRDTQYF
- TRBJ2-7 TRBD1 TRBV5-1 TGCGCCAGCAGCTCTCGGACAGGGCTCACCTACGAGCAGTACTTC CASSSRTGLTYEQYF
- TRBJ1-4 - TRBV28 TGTGCCAGCAGTTCCCCCGGGGGCCGGGAAAAACTGTTTTTT CASSSPGGREKLFF
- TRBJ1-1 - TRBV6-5 TGTGCCAGCAGTTATCCGGGGAACACTGAAGCTTTCTTT CASSYPGNTEAFF
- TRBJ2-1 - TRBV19 TGTGCCAGTAGTATGTACAATGAGCAGTTCTTC CASSMYNEQFF
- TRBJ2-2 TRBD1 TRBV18 TGTGCCAGCTCACTCCTGACAGGGGATTTCGCCGGGGAGCTGTTTTTT CASSLLTGDFAGELFF
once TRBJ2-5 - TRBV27 TGTGCCAGCAGCGAGGGGGGTAGGGCGGAGACCCAGTACTTC CASSEGGRAETQYF
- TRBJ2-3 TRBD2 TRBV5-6 TGTGCCAGCAGCTTTGGCGGGAGTATCTACGTAGATACGCAGTATTTT CASSFGGSIYVDTQYF
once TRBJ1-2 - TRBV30 TGTGCCTGGAGCGGACCTTTCGGACGGCTACTCAACTATGGCTACACCTTC CAWSGPFGRLLNYGYTF
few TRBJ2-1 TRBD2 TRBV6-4 TGTGCCAGCAGTATGGGGGAGGGATCCAATGAGCAGTTCTTC CASSMGEGSNEQFF
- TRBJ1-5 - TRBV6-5 TGTGCCAGCAACCCACAGCGTGCCAATCAGCCCCAGCATTTT CASNPQRANQPQHF
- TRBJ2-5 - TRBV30 TGTGCCTGGAGTGGAGTCGGACAGCAAGAGACCCAGTACTTC CAWSGVGQQETQYF
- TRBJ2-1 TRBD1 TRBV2 TGTGCCAGCAGCCCGAGGGACAGTAAGCAGTTCTTC CASSPRDSKQFF
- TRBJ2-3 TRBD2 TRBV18 TGTGCCAGCTCACCAAGGGGACTAGCGGGAGGAACAGATACGCAGTATTTT CASSPRGLAGGTDTQYF
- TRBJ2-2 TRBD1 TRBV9 TGTGCCAGCAGCGCCGTCGGACAGGGGCTTGACACCGGGGAGCTGTTTTTT CASSAVGQGLDTGELFF
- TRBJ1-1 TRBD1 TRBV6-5 TGTGCCAGCACTTTGACAGGGATGAACACTGAAGCTTTCTTT CASTLTGMNTEAFF
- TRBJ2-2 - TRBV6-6 TGTGCCAGCAGTTACCCCCAGGGCGGGGAGCTGTTTTTT CASSYPQGGELFF
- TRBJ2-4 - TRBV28 TGTGCCAGCAGTGCGTACAGGCCCTACATTCAGTACTTC CASSAYRPYIQYF
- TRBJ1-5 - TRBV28 TGTGCTTCTCAAGGGGGTGGCAATCAGCCCCAGCATTTT CASQGGGNQPQHF
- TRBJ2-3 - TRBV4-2 TGTGCCAGCAGCCAAAGGGGGAACCCAGATACGCAGTATTTT CASSQRGNPDTQYF
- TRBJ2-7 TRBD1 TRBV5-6 TGTGCCAGCAGCGTACTCCGGGACAGGGGTTCTTTGGTGCAGTACTTC CASSVLRDRGSLVQYF
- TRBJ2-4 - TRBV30 TGTGCCTGGAGTCCCCAGGGTCGGGTCGAGTACTTC CAWSPQGRVEYF
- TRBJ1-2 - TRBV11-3 TGTGCCAGCAGCTTTAACAGCGTCTATGGCTACACCTTC CASSFNSVYGYTF
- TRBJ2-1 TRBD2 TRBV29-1 TGCAGCGTTGAAATGACTAGCGGGAACAATGAGCAGTTCTTC CSVEMTSGNNEQFF
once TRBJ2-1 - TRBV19 TGTGCCAGTAGTAGCTCAGGGACGGCATACGAGCAGTTCTTC CASSSSGTAYEQFF
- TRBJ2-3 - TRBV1 TGCACCAGCAGCCAACCGGGACGCCACACAGATACGCAGTATTTT CTSSQPGRHTDTQYF
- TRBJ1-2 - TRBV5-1 TGCGCCAGCAGCTTGGGAGCGGGGTTTGGCTACACCTTC CASSLGAGFGYTF
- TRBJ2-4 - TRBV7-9 TGTGCCAGCAGCACGACGGCCAAAAACATTCAGTACTTC CASSTTAKNIQYF
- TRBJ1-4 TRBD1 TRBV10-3 TGTGCCATCAGTGACGCGGGACAGGGAAATGAAAAACTGTTTTTT CAISDAGQGNEKLFF
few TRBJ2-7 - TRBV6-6 TGTGCCACCTCTATGGTAGGGTACGAGCAGTACTTC CATSMVGYEQYF
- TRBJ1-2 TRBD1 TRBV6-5 TGTGCCAGCAGTTATGGGACAGCTAACTATGGCTACACCTTC CASSYGTANYGYTF
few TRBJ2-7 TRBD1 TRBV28 TGTGCCAGCACGGGACAGGGGGCGTATCACGAGCAGTACTTC CASTGQGAYHEQYF
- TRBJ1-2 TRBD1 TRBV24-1 TGTGCCACCAGTGATCTCGGACAGGGGGGCTATGGCTACACCTTC CATSDLGQGGYGYTF
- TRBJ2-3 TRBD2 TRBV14 TGTGCCAGCAGCCAGGGAGTAGCGGGGGGCCGACTTAGCACAGATACGCAGTATTTT CASSQGVAGGRLSTDTQYF
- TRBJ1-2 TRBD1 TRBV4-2 TGTGCCAGCAGCCAAGAGACAGGGGGCGACTATGGCTACACCTTC CASSQETGGDYGYTF
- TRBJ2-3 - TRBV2 TGTGCCAGCAGTGTCTTAGGGGGGGGACGGGATACGCAGTATTTT CASSVLGGGRDTQYF